The 8 T cell receptor beta chains below come from one sample, sequenced in a study of regulatory T cells in long-lasting Graves disease. Arm-PCR of CDR3 regions and iRepertoire HTBI primers were the basis on which TCR beta libraries were built. TCRdb re-called the multiplex PCR reads through MiXCR, storing one row per CDR3 protein. Of 510,000 or so distinct CDR3 sequences listed, around 12% were seen once; the top ten hold about 8.9%. Time point denoted: newly diagnosed GD, antithyroid drugs for less than 3 months. Extracted RNA from PBMCs served as the source of the TCR library. The same data also went into a second study, on T cells in Graves' hyperthyroidism and ophthalmopathy.

Material: peripheral blood mononuclear cells (PBMCs), obtained at new diagnosis, from a patient treated with antithyroid drugs. Every receptor here comes from a woman between 25 and 40 years old with Graves disease.

About this clonotype itself: The conserved closing phenylalanine or tryptophan is absent in this CDR3, likely reflecting a read error. The gene calls are TRBV27 and TRBJ1-1; TRBD1 aligns across 8 bases. The CDR3 loop spans 13 amino acids. V trimming: 3 bases; J trimming: 6 bases; junction bases outside the gene matches: 3. The V gene's germline CDR1 is MNHEY and CDR2 SMNVEV (reference sequence). Here the CDR3 DNA reads TGTGCCAGCAGTTTTCAGGGGGCCGCTGAAGCTTTCCTT. It encodes CASSFQGAAEAFL.

This chain joins TRBV28 and TRBJ2-2; TRBD1 or TRBD2 may be the D gene (6 bases each). The CDR3 is made up of 15 amino acids. Trimming cost V 6 bases and J 3 bases, with 14 bases left between them. Germline V gene sequence: CDR1 MDHEN, CDR2 SYDVKM. CDR3 amino acids: CASRYGGRDTGELFF. The CDR3 DNA is TGTGCCAGCAGATATGGGGGGCGTGACACCGGGGAGCTGTTTTTT.

This clonotype has at least ten counts. The chain recombines TRBV19 with TRBJ2-2; 13 bases match TRBD2. CDR1 is LNHDA, CDR2 SQIVND, per germline (reference sequence). With V trimmed by 4 bases and J by 2 bases, 7 bases remained unmatched. The CDR3 runs to 18 residues. The CDR3 region has the DNA TGTGCCAGTAGTAGAAAAGGGACTAGCGGGACTAACACCGGGGAGCTGTTTTTT. Encoded protein: CASSRKGTSGTNTGELFF.

At least ten counts were recorded for this clonotype. The CDR3 is CASSLAPNEQFF. The CDR3, as DNA: TGTGCCAGCAGCTTGGCACCCAATGAGCAGTTCTTC. This chain joins TRBV7-8 and TRBJ2-1, with D hard to call. This CDR3 spans 12 amino acids. Trimming left V 3 bases short and J 6 bases short, with 6 bases between. Per the germline V gene, CDR1 is SGHVS and CDR2 is FQNEAQ.

This clonotype showed up just once. This likely stems from a read error, as it lies one base from a far larger clone. V usage is TRBV6-1 and J usage is TRBJ2-5; the D is unclear. Germline values: CDR1 MNHNS, CDR2 SASEGT. V was trimmed by 8 bases and J by 5 bases, leaving 21 bases between them. The CDR3 is 15 residues long. In DNA form, the CDR3 reads TGTGCCAGCGAACTGACTCCCACCCGAAGGGAGACCCAGTACTTC. Protein: CASELTPTRRETQYF.

This clonotype was counted ten times or more. The rearrangement uses TRBV3-1 and TRBJ1-4; D is possibly TRBD1 (6 bases). The CDR3 length is 13 residues. CDR1 is LGHDT and CDR2 is YNNKEL in the germline V gene (reference sequence). V was trimmed by 1 base and J by 8 bases, leaving 8 bases between them. The CDR3, as DNA: TGTGCCAGCAGCCAAGGGACAGCCGAAAAACTGTTTTTT. Translating gives CASSQGTAEKLFF.

At least ten counts were recorded for this clonotype. The chain carries TRBV5-1 and TRBJ2-1; 8 bases are shared with TRBD1. Germline loops: CDR1 SGHRS, CDR2 YFSETQ. The CDR3 has 13 residues. V trimming: 7 bases; J trimming: 6 bases; junction bases outside the gene matches: 6. CDR3 residues: CASEVTGGNEQFF. The CDR3 DNA follows: TGCGCCAGCGAGGTTACAGGGGGCAATGAGCAGTTCTTC.

J is TRBJ2-5 and V is TRBV9; TRBD2 might be the D (6 bases). From germline, CDR1 is SGDLS and CDR2 YYNGEE. The CDR3 length is 15 residues. V was clipped by 2 bases and J by 2 bases, with 13 bases between them. The CDR3 loop is CASSVLGRPQETQYF. Written as DNA, the CDR3 is TGTGCCAGCAGCGTTCTCGGGAGACCACAAGAGACCCAGTACTTC.